The present entry profiles one T cell receptor (beta chain) with its context. These data belong to a study of identical twins. Per the germline V gene, CDR1 is ENHRY and CDR2 is SYGVKD. V trimming: 3 bases; J trimming: 3 bases; junction bases outside the gene matches: 11. The CDR3 is 17 amino acids. TCRdb called the 5' RACE reads again in MiXCR, with one record for every CDR3 protein. Of 450,000 or so distinct CDR3 sequences in the sample, approximately 15% are singletons; the top ten hold more than 0.5%. Separately, the same data were catalogued under a study of yellow fever vaccine responses in identical twins.

V and J are TRBV10-3 and TRBJ1-5; 7 nucleotides line up with TRBD1. The receptor's source is a woman under 30 in good health. Sequencing was carried out using CD4+ T cells sorted from blood. CDR3 amino acids: CAISEDSRDSTNQPQHF. Written as DNA, the CDR3 is TGTGCCATCAGTGAAGATTCCCGGGACAGCACCAATCAGCCCCAGCATTTT.